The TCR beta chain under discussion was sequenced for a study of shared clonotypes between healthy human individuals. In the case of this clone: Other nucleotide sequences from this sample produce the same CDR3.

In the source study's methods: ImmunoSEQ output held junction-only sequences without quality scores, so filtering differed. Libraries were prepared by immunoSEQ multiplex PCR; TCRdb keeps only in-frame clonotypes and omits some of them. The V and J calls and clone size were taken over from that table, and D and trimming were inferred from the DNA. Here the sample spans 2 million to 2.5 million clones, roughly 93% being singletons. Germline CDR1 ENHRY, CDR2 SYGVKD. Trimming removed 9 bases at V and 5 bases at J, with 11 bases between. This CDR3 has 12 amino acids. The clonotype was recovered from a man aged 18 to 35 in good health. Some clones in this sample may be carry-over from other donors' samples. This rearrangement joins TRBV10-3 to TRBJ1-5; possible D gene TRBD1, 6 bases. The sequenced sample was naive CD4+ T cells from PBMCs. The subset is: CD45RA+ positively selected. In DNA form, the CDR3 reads TGTGCCATTAGGGGGGTAGATCAGCCCCAGCATTTT. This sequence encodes CAIRGVDQPQHF.